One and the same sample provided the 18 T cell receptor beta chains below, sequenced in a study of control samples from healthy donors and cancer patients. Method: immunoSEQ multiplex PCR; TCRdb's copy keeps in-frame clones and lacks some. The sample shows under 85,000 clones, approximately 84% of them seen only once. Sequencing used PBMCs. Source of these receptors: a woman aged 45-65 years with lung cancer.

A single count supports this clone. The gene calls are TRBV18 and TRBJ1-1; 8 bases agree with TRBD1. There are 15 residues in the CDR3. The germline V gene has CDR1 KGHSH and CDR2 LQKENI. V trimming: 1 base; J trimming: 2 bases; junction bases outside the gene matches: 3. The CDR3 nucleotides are TGTGCCAGCTCACCACAGGGACAGGTTAACACTGAAGCTTTCTTT. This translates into CASSPQGQVNTEAFF.

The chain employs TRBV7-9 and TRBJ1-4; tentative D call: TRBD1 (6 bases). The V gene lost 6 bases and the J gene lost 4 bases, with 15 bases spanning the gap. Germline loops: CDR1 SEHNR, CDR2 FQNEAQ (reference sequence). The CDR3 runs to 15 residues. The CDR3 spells CASRKMTGVNEKLFF. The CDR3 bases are TGTGCCAGCAGGAAAATGACAGGCGTTAATGAAAAACTGTTTTTT.

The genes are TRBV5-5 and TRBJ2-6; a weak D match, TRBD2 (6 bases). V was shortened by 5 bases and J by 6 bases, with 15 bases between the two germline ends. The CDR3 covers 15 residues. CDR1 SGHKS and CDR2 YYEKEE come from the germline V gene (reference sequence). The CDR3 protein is CASRGGWEEANVLTF. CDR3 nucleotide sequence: TGTGCCAGCAGAGGAGGGTGGGAGGAGGCCAACGTCCTGACTTTC.

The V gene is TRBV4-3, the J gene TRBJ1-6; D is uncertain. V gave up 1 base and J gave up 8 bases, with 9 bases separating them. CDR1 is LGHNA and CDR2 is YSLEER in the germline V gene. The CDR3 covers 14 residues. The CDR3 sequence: CASSQANQDSPLHF. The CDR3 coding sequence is TGCGCCAGCAGCCAAGCAAATCAGGATTCACCCCTCCACTTT.

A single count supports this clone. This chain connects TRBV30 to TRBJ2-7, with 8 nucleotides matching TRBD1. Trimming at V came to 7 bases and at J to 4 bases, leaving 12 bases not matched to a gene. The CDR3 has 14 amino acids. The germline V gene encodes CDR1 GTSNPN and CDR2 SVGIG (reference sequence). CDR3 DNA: TGTGCCTATGATTCGGGGACAGGAGTTTACGAGCAGTACTTC. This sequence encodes CAYDSGTGVYEQYF.

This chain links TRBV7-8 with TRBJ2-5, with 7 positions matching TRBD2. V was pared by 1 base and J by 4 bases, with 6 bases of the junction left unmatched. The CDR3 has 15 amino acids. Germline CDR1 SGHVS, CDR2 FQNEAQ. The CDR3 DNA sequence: TGTGCCAGCAGCTTAGGACTCAGGGAGGGAGAGACCCAGTACTTC. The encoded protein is CASSLGLREGETQYF.

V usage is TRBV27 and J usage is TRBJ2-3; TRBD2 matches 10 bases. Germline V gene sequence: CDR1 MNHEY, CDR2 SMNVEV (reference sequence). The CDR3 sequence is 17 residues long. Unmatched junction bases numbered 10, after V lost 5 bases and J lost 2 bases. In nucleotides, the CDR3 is TGTGCCAGCAGTAAACGGCTAGCGGGGGTTTACACAGATACGCAGTATTTT. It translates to CASSKRLAGVYTDTQYF.

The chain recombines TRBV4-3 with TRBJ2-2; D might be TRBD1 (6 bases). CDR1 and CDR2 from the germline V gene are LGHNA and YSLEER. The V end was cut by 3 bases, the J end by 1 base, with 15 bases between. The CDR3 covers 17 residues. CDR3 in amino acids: CASSQSYEGQNTGELFF. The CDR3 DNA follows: TGCGCCAGCAGCCAGAGCTACGAGGGACAGAACACCGGGGAGCTGTTTTTT.

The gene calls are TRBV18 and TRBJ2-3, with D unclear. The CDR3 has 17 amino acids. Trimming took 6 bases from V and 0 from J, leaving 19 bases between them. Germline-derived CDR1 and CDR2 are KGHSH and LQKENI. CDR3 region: CASSTTTDPSSTDTQYF. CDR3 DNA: TGTGCCAGCTCCACCACCACAGACCCGTCTAGCACAGATACGCAGTATTTT.

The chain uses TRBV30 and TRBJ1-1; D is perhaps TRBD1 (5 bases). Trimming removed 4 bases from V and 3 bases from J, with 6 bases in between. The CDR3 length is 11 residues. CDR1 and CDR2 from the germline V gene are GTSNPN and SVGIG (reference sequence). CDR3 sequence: CAWMGDTEAFF. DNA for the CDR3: TGTGCCTGGATGGGGGACACTGAAGCTTTCTTT.

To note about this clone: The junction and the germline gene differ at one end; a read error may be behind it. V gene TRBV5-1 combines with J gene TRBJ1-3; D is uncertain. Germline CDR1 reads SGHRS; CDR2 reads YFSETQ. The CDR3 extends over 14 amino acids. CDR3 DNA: TGCGCCAGCACCTTGGGAGCGACTGGAAACACCATATATTTT. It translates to CASTLGATGNTIYF.

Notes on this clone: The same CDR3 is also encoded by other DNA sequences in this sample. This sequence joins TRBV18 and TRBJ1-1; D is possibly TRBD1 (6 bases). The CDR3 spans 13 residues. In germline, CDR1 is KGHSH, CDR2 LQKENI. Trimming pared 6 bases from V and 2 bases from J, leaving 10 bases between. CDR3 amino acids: CASSPTGNTEAFF. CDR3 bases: TGTGCCAGCTCCCCGACAGGAAACACTGAAGCTTTCTTT.

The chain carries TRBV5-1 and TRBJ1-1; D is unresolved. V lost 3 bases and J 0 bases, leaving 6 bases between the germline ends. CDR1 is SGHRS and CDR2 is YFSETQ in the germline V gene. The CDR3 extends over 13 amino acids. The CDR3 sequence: CASSYMVNTEAFF. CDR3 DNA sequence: TGCGCCAGCAGCTATATGGTGAACACTGAAGCTTTCTTT.

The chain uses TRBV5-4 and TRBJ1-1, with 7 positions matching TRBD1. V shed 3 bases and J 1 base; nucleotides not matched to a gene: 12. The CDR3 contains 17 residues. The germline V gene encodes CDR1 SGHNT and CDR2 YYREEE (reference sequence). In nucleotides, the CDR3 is TGTGCCAGCAGCTCTCTAGGGGGCGCGGATAGGAACACTGAAGCTTTCTTT. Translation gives CASSSLGGADRNTEAFF.

The chain's CDR3 is CASTPSPTEAFF. CDR3 DNA: TGTGCCAGCACCCCCTCCCCCACTGAAGCTTTCTTT. The chain carries TRBV28 and TRBJ1-1; the D is unclear. The CDR3 runs to 12 residues. Per germline, CDR1 MDHEN and CDR2 SYDVKM. V was trimmed by 7 bases and J by 4 bases, leaving 10 bases between them. Supplemented by reference TRBV28 and TRBJ1-1, the full variable domain reads DVKVTQSSRYLVKRTGEKVFLECVQDMDHENMFWYRQDPGLGLRLIYFSYDVKMKEKGDIPEGYSVSREKKERFSLILESASTNQTSMYLCASTPSPTEAFFGQGTRLTVV.

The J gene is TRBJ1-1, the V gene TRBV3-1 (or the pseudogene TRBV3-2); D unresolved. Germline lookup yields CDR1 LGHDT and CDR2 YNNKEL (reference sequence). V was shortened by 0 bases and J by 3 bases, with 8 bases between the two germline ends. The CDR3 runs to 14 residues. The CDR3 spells CASSQEAKDTEAFF. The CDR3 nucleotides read TGTGCCAGCAGCCAAGAGGCCAAGGACACTGAAGCTTTCTTT.

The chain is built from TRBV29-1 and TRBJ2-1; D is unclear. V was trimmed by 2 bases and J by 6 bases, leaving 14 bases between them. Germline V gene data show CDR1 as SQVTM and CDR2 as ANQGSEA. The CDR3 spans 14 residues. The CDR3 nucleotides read TGCAGCGTTGAACCGACTTTGCGAAGCAATGAGCAGTTCTTC. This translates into CSVEPTLRSNEQFF.

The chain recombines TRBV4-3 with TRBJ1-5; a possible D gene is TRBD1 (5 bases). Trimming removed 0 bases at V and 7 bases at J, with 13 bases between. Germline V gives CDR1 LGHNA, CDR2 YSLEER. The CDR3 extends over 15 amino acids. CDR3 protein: CASSQDTAGTQPQHF. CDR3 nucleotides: TGCGCCAGCAGCCAAGATACGGCAGGGACCCAGCCCCAGCATTTT.